The present T cell receptor beta chain was sequenced within a study of blood T cell repertoires in COVID-19. Whole-study context: Some COVID-19 samples were acute and others convalescent; all came from the United States, Italy and Spain. From T cells, B-cell-depleted T cells, or PBMCs came the material, which was cDNA or gDNA.

The V gene's germline CDR1 is SGDLS and CDR2 YYNGEE. The CDR3 runs to 14 residues. J lost 6 bases, V lost 4 bases, and 7 bases had no gene match. As originally analysed: Reference gene primer amplification yielded estimated nucleated cell counts. The method was immunoSEQ multiplex PCR; TCRdb's version includes in-frame clones alone and lacks a portion of them. Clone size and V and J calls were adopted from that table, with D and trimming inferred from the DNA. The sample lists under 70,000 clones, over 75% occurring once. The sequencing sample was made of peripheral blood. The clonotype comes from a woman in her late teens or twenties with acute or convalescent COVID-19. The chain uses TRBV9 and TRBJ2-3, with 8 bases matching TRBD2. DNA for the CDR3: TGTGCCAGCAGCTTAAGCGGGGGTGGGGATACGCAGTATTTT. Its translation is CASSLSGGGDTQYF. The whole variable domain, filled in from reference TRBV9 and TRBJ2-3, reads DSGVTQTPKHLITATGQRVTLRCSPRSGDLSVYWYQQSLDQGLQFLIQYYNGEERAKGNILERFSAQQFPDLHSELNLSSLELGDSALYFCASSLSGGGDTQYFGPGTRLTVL.